This TCR beta chain is drawn from a study of blood T cell repertoires in COVID-19. At the level of the study: Donors in the United States, Italy and Spain gave samples during acute or convalescent COVID-19.

CDR3 size: 13 residues. V was shortened by 4 bases and J by 0 bases, with 7 bases between the two germline ends. CDR1 and CDR2 from the germline V gene are SQVTM and ANQGSEA. In the authors' methods: It was from reference gene primer amplification that nucleated cell counts were estimated. The table came from immunoSEQ multiplex PCR; TCRdb's copy has only in-frame clones and leaves some out. The V and J calls and clone size were taken over from that table, and D and trimming were inferred from the DNA. The table includes 90,000 or so clones, around 85% detected once. The chain recombines TRBV29-1 with TRBJ1-5; TRBD1 might be the D (6 bases). The specimen sequenced was peripheral blood. This TCR was recovered from an elderly man with active or convalescent COVID-19. The CDR3 nucleotides are TGCAGCGTTGGCAGGGGTAGCAATCAGCCCCAGCATTTT. Amino acid sequence: CSVGRGSNQPQHF.